This TCR beta chain came from a study of blood T cell repertoires in COVID-19. Study-level background: Samples taken during acute and convalescent COVID-19 were collected in the United States, Italy and Spain. The cDNA or gDNA used as material had been derived from T cells, B-cell-depleted T cells, or PBMCs.

How the authors handled the data: Reference gene primer amplification gave estimated nucleated cell counts. Libraries were prepared by immunoSEQ multiplex PCR; TCRdb keeps only in-frame clonotypes and omits some of them. That table gives V, J and clone size, and the DNA gave D and trimming. The sample shows 94,000 or so clones, 75% to 85% of them seen only once. Germline CDR1 KGHDR, CDR2 SFDVKD. V shed 7 bases and J shed 7 bases, with 13 bases lying between them. The CDR3 has 13 residues. Input material: peripheral blood. The receptor comes from a man in his 60s with acute or convalescent COVID-19. This chain joins TRBV24-1 and TRBJ2-1; D might be TRBD1 (6 bases). The CDR3 nucleotides are TGTGCCACCAGGGGGGCAGGGCAGAATGAGCAGTTCTTC. It encodes CATRGAGQNEQFF.